The subject of this entry is one T cell receptor beta chain. Its antigen target is currently unknown. Qualities for individual bases were not recorded, and no much larger clone is one base off. The donors were roughly 39 Caucasian individuals from Russia, aged roughly 6 to 100 years, who were systemically healthy. Each donor gave about 9.2 milliliters of peripheral blood, drawn into EDTA-treated Vacutainer tubes. Ficoll-Paque density-gradient centrifugation was used to isolate PBMCs, with at least 6.5 million obtained per sample. Trizol reagent was used to extract total RNA from the PBMCs, yielding at least 6 micrograms per sample. The percentages of naive CD45RAhigh/CD27high T cells were determined by flow cytometry on a PBMC aliquot from every donor. Library prep was done by 5' RACE. Sequencing used an Illumina HiSeq 2500. A second PCR of roughly 7 to 11 cycles was run with a J-beta primer mix and a sample-barcoded 5' primer. Each TCR beta cDNA molecule received a unique molecular identifier from a template-switch 5' adaptor carrying 12 random nucleotides. At least 2.5 million CDR3-containing paired-end reads were obtained from each sample. All of the RNA was converted into first-strand cDNA using the Mint cDNA synthesis kit, with a TRBC-specific oligonucleotide serving as the primer. Following uracil-DNA glycosylase treatment, all cDNA underwent a first 18-cycle PCR with the universal primers M1SS and BC2_uni_R. Per the original workflow: For normalization, 1 million high-quality reads were randomly selected from each sample, with every read carrying a distinct molecular identifier. Reads with shared molecular identifiers were discarded instead of being binned into consensus sequences. CDR3 identification, clonotype clustering and error correction used MiTCR with a Q25 quality threshold and the strictest error-elimination algorithm. A nonparametric unseen species model with Euler transformation was used to estimate lower-bound total TCR beta diversity. The public reads were quality trimmed at Q25 with fastp and then assembled into clones with MiXCR by TCRdb, keeping productive beta chains. Entries are consolidated by CDR3 protein sequence, retaining the most common genes and DNA. The V and J calls and clone size come from TCRdb's table, not from the authors' own analysis. The sample includes 1.2 million to 1.5 million distinct CDR3 sequences, with approximately 59% observed a single time. Over 5.5% of the sample goes to the ten largest clones.

These data are taken from a study of blood T cells in healthy people across ages (dated by TCRdb to about 2015). At the level of the whole study: In model experiments, template switching captured about one uniquely barcoded TCR beta cDNA molecule for every two T cells. Age-related changes in TCR beta repertoire diversity were measured in the study by deep sequencing normalized with unique cDNA molecular identifiers. The donors were divided into four age groups: young (average approximately 15 years), middle-aged (approximately 39), aged (about 60) and long-lived (roughly 88). To avoid experimental bias, donors of different ages were distributed randomly across sequencing lanes. Using the same blood draw, the study looked at two additional independent replicas of 1 million unique cDNA reads for two donors, one aged 18 to 30 and the other aged 80 or older. Findings and caveats that apply to the study as a whole: Donor CMV infection status was unknown, potentially confounding age-related changes in expanded clonotypes. There was a strong correlation between observed TCR beta diversity and the percentage of naive T cells measured by flow cytometry. Estimates of total diversity based on one million sequenced T cells were considered lower bounds and underestimates. The long-lived group showed more naive CD4+ T cells, fewer expanded clones and increased TCR diversity than the aged group, suggesting age selection. Since profiling was done on bulk unsorted PBMCs, naive and antigen-experienced compartments could not be conclusively compared. Observed TCR beta diversity per million T cells fell roughly linearly with age, and a significant reduction was already apparent by age roughly 41.

The CDR1 and CDR2 encoded by the germline V gene (reference sequence) are SEHNR and FQNEAQ. Including cysteine and phenylalanine, the CDR3 has 14 amino acids. Just the 42-base CDR3 DNA is kept, in frame starting at base 1. V is pared back by 0 bases and J by 5 bases, with 10 bases lying between the germline termini. The sequenced material came from blood. The TCR sequence derives from a man aged 18 to 29 in good health. Recombination linked TRBV7-9 to TRBJ1-2; no D gene can be assigned with confidence. Read as DNA, the sequence is TGTGCCAGCAGCTTAGCGACGGTGGGGTATGGCTACACCTTC. It translates as CASSLATVGYGYTF. The full variable domain, completed from the reference TRBV7-9 and TRBJ1-2 proteins outside the CDR3, reads DTGVSQNPRHKITKRGQNVTFRCDPISEHNRLYWYRQTLGQGPEFLTYFQNEAQLEKSRLLSDRFSAERPKGSFSTLEIQRTEQGDSAMYLCASSLATVGYGYTFGSGTRLTVV.